This TCR beta chain was observed in a study of shared clonotypes between healthy human individuals. General study points: An expected dependence of interdonor clonotype sharing on sequencing depth was noted. Represented diversity, genetic and exposure-history alike, was limited by few donors.

The donors were all Caucasian adults (living in Nashville, Tennessee). Of note for this clone: Its specificity is not known.

Each cell subset's genomic DNA was divided evenly among several immunoSEQ plates. TCRdb keeps only in-frame clones here, not all; method: immunoSEQ multiplex PCR. The sample includes hundreds of thousands of clones, approximately 80% of them seen just once. The sample consisted of PBMCs. The sequence derives from a woman in her forties in good health. Some clones in this sample may be carry-over from other donors' samples.

CDR3 in DNA: TGTGCCAGCAGCTCTGAGGCAGGGTTCACCGGGGAGCTGTTTTTT. This encodes CASSSEAGFTGELFF. V gene TRBV5-4 combines with J gene TRBJ2-2; the D gene is possibly TRBD1 (5 bases). Germline V CDR1 and CDR2: SGHNT, YYREEE (reference sequence). V lost 3 bases and J 4 bases, leaving 13 bases between the germline ends. The length of the CDR3 is 15 residues.